The TCR beta chain under discussion was sequenced for a study of cytomegalovirus exposure and HLA in healthy donors (dated by TCRdb to 2017 to 2019). The study in broad terms: An earlier analysis of approximately 600 of the donors reported roughly 300 Gb of sequence data and some 120 million unique TCR beta sequences from about 200 million T cells. About 280 gigabases of sequencing data and approximately 91 million unique TCR sequences made up an early release that covered around 640 HLA-typed donors. Of the 350 to 450 genotyped donors, roughly 80% fell in the genetic ancestry cluster associated with self-reported Caucasian donors. The study was designed to test whether signatures of past pathogen exposure could be identified by cataloging public T cell receptors. Using immunosequencing, the study profiled T cell repertoires from fewer than 700 subjects and related those repertoires to cytomegalovirus serostatus. Besides the first cohort of around 700 subjects, a separate validation cohort made up of over a hundred different subjects was used. To predict cytomegalovirus infection status, the study combined high-throughput TCR immunosequencing, statistical association of individual TCRs with disease status, and machine learning. A later analysis re-analyzed previously published TCR beta repertoires from hundreds of donors and added high-resolution HLA genotyping to study TCR occurrence patterns. Rather than using new phenotypic data, the later analysis identified candidate immune exposures from TCR beta sequences and from how often those sequences occurred across donors. An earlier analysis of several hundred of the donors applied high-throughput TCR beta sequencing to assess whether each TCR beta V gene segment acted as functional or pseudogenic. Donor age, sex, ethnicity and CMV serostatus were compiled alongside the repertoire data. A later genetic analysis used genome-wide SNP genotypes for about 55% of the 666 donors, treating that subset as a discovery cohort. Every repertoire in the discovery cohort had been generated on one and the same sequencing platform. Both class I and class II loci were covered by HLA typing, at four-digit resolution. The number of donors typed differed by locus, with about 629-630 for A, B, C, DRB1 and DQB1, 522 for DQA1, 600 to 610 for DPA1, and approximately 470 for DPB1. Several DR-DQ haplotypes were handled as single units for association and clustering because linkage in the cohort was strong. Across around 400 genotyped donors of the cohort, an average of approximately 200,000 unique TCR beta nucleotide sequences per donor were sequenced, and approximately 19% of those sequences were non-productive. Broad study findings and their caveats: In vitro tests confirmed that a few of the cytomegalovirus-associated TCR beta chains recognize cytomegalovirus antigens. This cohort had only TCR beta chains sequenced, and the lack of alpha or paired-chain data limited which features could be detected. An association between a missense DCLRE1C variant and V-gene and J-gene trimming of TCR beta chains was found in a later genetic analysis and replicated in an independent cohort. Strong co-occurrence of HLA alleles, especially DR and DQ, made assigning TCR associations to individual alleles difficult. In an earlier analysis of some 500 of the donors, most TCR beta V segments appeared in productive rearrangements about 90% or about 30% of the time, broadly matching IMGT annotations. Because counts were too low, around 18 rarely observed V segments, including chromosome 9 orphons, were left out of the earlier analysis of 500 to 750 of the donors. Most TCR sequences were observed very rarely across donors, whereas some public TCRs were present in many individuals. In a later analysis, several top co-occurrence clusters were reported to appear linked to parvovirus B19, influenza, CMV and Epstein-Barr virus. Correlated functional status among segregating V segments might be attributable to linkage disequilibrium, but an unknown experimental factor could not be ruled out. A group of highly shared sequence variants was considered likely to be a technical artifact of the sequencing pipeline. Because the 87-base-pair reads could not distinguish some IMGT-functional V segments, including TRBV6-2 and TRBV6-3, those segments were excluded. According to the authors, the approach could potentially be generalized to other disease states and immunological phenotypes. According to a later analysis, TCR association rates differed among HLA loci, with DRB1 alleles showing the most associated TCRs and HLA-C alleles showing the fewest. The classifier was reported to diagnose cytomegalovirus status with high specificity and sensitivity in both the original cohort and the validation cohort. A further reported finding was that TCR beta sequences accurately predicted the HLA-A and HLA-B alleles for most subjects in the first cohort. Compared with the approximately 670-donor mean, donors in an Asian-associated ancestry cluster had fewer N-insertions in productive TCRs, according to a later genetic analysis. Sequencing depth was assumed to be roughly uniform across donors in the presence/absence analyses, though that assumption may not hold. Most CMV-associated TCR beta chains appeared to be HLA-restricted in a later analysis, and the HLA associations seemed to be driven largely by CMV exposure. In the study, about 150 TCR beta chains were listed as associated with cytomegalovirus. A later analysis found that HLA-associated TCR beta chains were more clonally expanded and had lower generation probabilities than equally common non-associated chains. A later analysis associated about 17,000 TCR beta sequences with specific HLA alleles at a false discovery rate of 0.05. Immune exposure information for the cohort was limited to CMV serostatus. Because HLA typing was missing for some donors at each locus, association tests included only the typed subset.

V is cut back by 4 bases and J by 5 bases, with 5 bases in the junction unmatched. CDR1 SGHRS and CDR2 YFSETQ are derived from the germline V gene. Including the terminal cysteine and phenylalanine, the CDR3 comprises 13 residues. Of all the DNA, just the CDR3 is kept, 39 bases in frame from base 1. Receptors were amplified or captured by the immunoSEQ multiplex PCR assay. A mixture of 60 forward primers for TCR Vbeta segments and 13 reverse primers for TCR Jbeta segments was used in the multiplex PCR. The CDR3 region of rearranged TCR beta genes was amplified from genomic DNA with a multiplex PCR assay. On the Illumina HiSeq System, the amplified TCR beta libraries were sequenced as 87-base-pair reads. Under the source paper's analysis protocol: In a later analysis, 80 million or so unique TCR beta chains were counted across the 500 to 850 repertoires, and roughly 10 million of these chains were shared by at least two donors. To remove PCR and sequencing errors, raw reads were error-corrected and collapsed into unique sequences using a nearest-neighbor algorithm that merged closely related sequences. V, D and J gene segments were assigned by aligning CDR3 sequences to IMGT reference sequences. Each retained sequence needed at least a six-nucleotide match to both a V gene segment and a J gene segment. A rearrangement was called productive if the CDR3 had no stop codons and remained in frame with V and J, and every other rearrangement was called non-productive. Following IMGT convention, CDR3 was defined as the stretch from the second conserved V-encoded cysteine up to the conserved J-encoded phenylalanine. Sequences without an unambiguous match to a single V gene segment were excluded from the earlier analysis of a few hundred of the donors. An earlier analysis of roughly 590 of the donors called V segments functional above 56.7% productive rearrangements and segregating when the between-donor standard deviation exceeded 5%. To diagnose cytomegalovirus status from the catalog of TCR beta chain sequences, a statistical classification framework was built. In a later analysis, V and J genes were assigned by comparing TCR nucleotide sequences against IMGT/GENE-DB human TR gene sequences. Using the TCRdist pipeline, a later analysis assigned CDR3 sequences along with most-parsimonious VDJ recombination scenarios. In a later analysis, each TCR beta chain was defined by its CDR3 amino acid sequence together with its V-gene family, and reads without a unique V-gene family were excluded. To address suspected cross-contamination and a sequencing artifact, a later analysis removed a few hundred highly shared, low-generation-probability nucleotide sequences. A later analysis calculated a clonal expansion index for each public chain from normalized within-repertoire ranks of inferred template counts. A later analysis computed generation probabilities with a VDJ recombination model fitted to out-of-frame rearrangements, and checked the results against IGoR. In a later analysis, TCR-TCR, TCR-HLA and TCR-CMV co-occurrence was scored with hypergeometric tests, and a repertoire-size bias correction was applied to TCR pairs. In a later analysis, false discovery rates were estimated by permuting HLA or CMV assignments 20 times. In a later analysis, co-occurring TCRs were grouped with DBSCAN, and TCRdist sequence similarity was added when clustering was performed within HLA-allele-positive subsets. Co-occurrence clustering excluded repertoires with fewer than 30,000 or more than 120,000 public chains, plus five with anomalous nucleotide sharing. As stored in TCRdb, this immuneACCESS dataset retains in-frame rearrangements with V and J assigned. A fraction of the clones does not appear; measured against another copy, unresolved V genes explain less than half of the discrepancy, and the remainder lacks a known reason. The V and J calls and clone size come from that table; D and trimming were worked out from the DNA. The sample's own table lists some 33,000 clones. Around 5% of the sample is taken by the ten largest.

The cohort consisted of 600 to 700 healthy bone marrow donors. At the time of sampling, all cohort members were nominally healthy, though unrecorded immune exposures were likely present. The donor tested CMV seronegative and was one of the 352 seronegative cohort members. Each donor provided a peripheral blood sample, and peripheral blood mononuclear cells were used for TCR beta sequencing. Genomic DNA extraction from the blood cell samples was performed with the Qiagen DNeasy Blood Extraction Kit. Comment on this clone: The antigen it binds to is not known.

The sequence joins TRBV5-1 to TRBJ2-5, with 7 bases in between that match TRBD1. This TCR derives from a female donor in good health and CMV-seronegative. The sequenced sample consisted of PBMCs. The sequenced DNA: TGCGCCAGCAGCGAAACAGGGGAGGAGACCCAGTACTTC. It codes for CASSETGEETQYF.